This T cell receptor beta chain was found in a study of OX40 agonist ivuxolimab in advanced cancers. TCRdb keeps only in-frame clones here, not all; method: immunoSEQ multiplex PCR. Altogether roughly 67,000 clones are present, 70% to 90% being singletons, with the ten largest covering around 0.29%. The CDR3 is made up of 15 amino acids. Trimming removed 2 bases at V and 5 bases at J, with 15 bases between. The germline V gene has CDR1 LNHNV and CDR2 YYDKDF (reference sequence). Baseline, cycle 4 day 1, and cycle 7 day 1 were the blood sampling points. This clone was counted a single time. The material was CD4+ or CD8+ T cells sorted from blood, obtained in a trial of the OX40 agonist ivuxolimab. This TCR came from an adult with an advanced solid tumor such as melanoma, head and neck, liver or kidney cancer. V usage is TRBV15 and J usage is TRBJ2-5, with a tentative D call TRBD2 (6 bases). The CDR3 nucleotides are TGTGCCACCAGCAGACGACTAGTGGGGGTCGAGACCCAGTACTTC. Protein sequence: CATSRRLVGVETQYF.